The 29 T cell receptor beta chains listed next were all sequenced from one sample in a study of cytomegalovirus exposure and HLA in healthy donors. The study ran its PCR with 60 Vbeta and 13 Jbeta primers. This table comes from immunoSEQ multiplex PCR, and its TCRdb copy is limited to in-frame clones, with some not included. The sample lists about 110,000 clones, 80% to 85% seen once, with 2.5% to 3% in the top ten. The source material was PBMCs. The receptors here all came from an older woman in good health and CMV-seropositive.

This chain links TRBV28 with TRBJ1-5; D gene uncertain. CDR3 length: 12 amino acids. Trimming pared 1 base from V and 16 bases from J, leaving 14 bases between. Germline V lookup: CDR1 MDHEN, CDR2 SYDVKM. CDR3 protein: CASSLYVKGAHF. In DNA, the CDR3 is TGTGCCAGCAGTTTATACGTAAAGGGAGCTCATTTT.

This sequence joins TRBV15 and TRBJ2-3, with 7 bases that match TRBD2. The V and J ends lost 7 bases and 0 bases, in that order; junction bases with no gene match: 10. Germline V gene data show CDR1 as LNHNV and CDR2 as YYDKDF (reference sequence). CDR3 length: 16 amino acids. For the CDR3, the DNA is TGTGCCACCACTCGCGGGAGTGAAACTAGCACAGATACGCAGTATTTT. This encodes CATTRGSETSTDTQYF.

In nucleotides, the CDR3 is TGTGCCAGCAGCTTATACAGGGTGAGGGGCGAGCAGTACTTC. It encodes CASSLYRVRGEQYF. The chain couples TRBV7-2 to TRBJ2-7, with D maybe TRBD1 (6 bases). The CDR3 totals 14 residues. Germline CDR1 reads SGHTA; CDR2 reads FQGNSA. V was shortened by 2 bases and J by 6 bases, with 14 bases between the two germline ends. Full variable domain (missing parts from reference TRBV7-2 and TRBJ2-7): GAGVSQSPSNKVTEKGKDVELRCDPISGHTALYWYRQSLGQGLEFLIYFQGNSAPDKSGLPSDRFSAERTGGSVSTLTIQRTQQEDSAVYLCASSLYRVRGEQYFGPGTRLTVT.

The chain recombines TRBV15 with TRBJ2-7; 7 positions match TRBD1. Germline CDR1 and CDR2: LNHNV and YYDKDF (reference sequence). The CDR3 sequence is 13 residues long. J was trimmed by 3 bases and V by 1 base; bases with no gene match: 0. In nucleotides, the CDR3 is TGTGCCACCAGCAGAGGGGACAGCTACGAGCAGTACTTC. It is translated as CATSRGDSYEQYF.

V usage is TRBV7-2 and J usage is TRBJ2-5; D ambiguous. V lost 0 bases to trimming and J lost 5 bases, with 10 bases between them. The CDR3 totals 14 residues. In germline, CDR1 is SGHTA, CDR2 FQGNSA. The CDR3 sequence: CASSLATERETQYF. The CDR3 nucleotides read TGTGCCAGCAGCTTAGCAACAGAACGGGAGACCCAGTACTTC.

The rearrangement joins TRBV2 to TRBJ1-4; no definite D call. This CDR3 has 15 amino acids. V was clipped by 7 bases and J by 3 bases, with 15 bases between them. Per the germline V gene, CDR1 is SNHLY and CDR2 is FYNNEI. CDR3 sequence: CASKKESAANEKLFF. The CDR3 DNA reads TGTGCCAGCAAAAAAGAATCTGCGGCTAATGAAAAACTGTTTTTT.

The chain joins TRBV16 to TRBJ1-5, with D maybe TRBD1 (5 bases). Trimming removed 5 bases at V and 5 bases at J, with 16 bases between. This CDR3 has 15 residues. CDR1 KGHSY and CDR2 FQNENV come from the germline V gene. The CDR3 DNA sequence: TGTGCCAGCAGCGAGTGGGGCTTGTATGATCAGCCCCAGCATTTT. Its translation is CASSEWGLYDQPQHF.

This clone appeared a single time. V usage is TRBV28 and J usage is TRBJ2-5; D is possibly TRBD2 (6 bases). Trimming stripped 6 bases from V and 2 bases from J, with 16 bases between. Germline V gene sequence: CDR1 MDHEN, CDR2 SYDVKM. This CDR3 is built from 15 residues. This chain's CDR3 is CASRPRGEVQETQYF. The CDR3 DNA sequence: TGTGCCAGCAGACCTCGCGGGGAGGTGCAAGAGACCCAGTACTTC.

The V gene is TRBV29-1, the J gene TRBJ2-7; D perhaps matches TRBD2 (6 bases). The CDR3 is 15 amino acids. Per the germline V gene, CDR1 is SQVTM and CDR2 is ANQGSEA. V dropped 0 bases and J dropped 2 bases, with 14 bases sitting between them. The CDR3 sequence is CSVEDRSGPAYEQYF. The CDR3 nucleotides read TGCAGCGTTGAAGACCGGAGCGGGCCCGCCTACGAGCAGTACTTC.

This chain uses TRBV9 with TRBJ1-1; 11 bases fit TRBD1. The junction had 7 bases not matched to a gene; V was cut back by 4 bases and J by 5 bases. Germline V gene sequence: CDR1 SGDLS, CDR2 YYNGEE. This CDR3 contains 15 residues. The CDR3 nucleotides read TGTGCCAGCAGCTTCCGGGACAGGGGGTCTACTGAAGCTTTCTTT. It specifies CASSFRDRGSTEAFF.

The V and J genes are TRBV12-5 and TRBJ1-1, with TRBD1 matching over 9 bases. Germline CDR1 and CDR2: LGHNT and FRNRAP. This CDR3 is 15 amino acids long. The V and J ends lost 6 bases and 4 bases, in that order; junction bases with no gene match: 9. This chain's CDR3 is CASGNHRGRVTEAFF. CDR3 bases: TGTGCTAGTGGGAACCACAGGGGGCGAGTCACTGAAGCTTTCTTT.

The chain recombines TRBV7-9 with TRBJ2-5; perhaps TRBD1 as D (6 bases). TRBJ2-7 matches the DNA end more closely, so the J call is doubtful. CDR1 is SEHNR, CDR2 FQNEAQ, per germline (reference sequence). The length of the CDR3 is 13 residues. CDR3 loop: CASSFDRTYEQYF. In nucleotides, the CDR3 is TGTGCCAGCAGCTTCGACAGGACCTACGAGCAGTACTTC.

The CDR3 here is CASEDRGSYNEQFF. As DNA, the CDR3 is TGTGCCAGCGAGGACAGGGGCTCCTACAATGAGCAGTTCTTC. The chain carries TRBV13 and TRBJ2-1; 9 nucleotides agree with TRBD1. V was clipped by 8 bases and J by 0 bases; unmatched bases: 2. The CDR3 totals 14 residues. Germline CDR1 PRHDT, CDR2 FYEKMQ (reference sequence).

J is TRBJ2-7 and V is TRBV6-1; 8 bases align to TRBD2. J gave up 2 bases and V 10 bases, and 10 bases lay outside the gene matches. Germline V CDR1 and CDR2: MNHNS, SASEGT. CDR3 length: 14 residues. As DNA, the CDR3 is TGTGCCACGCGGGGGGCGGGAGTCGCCTACGAGCAGTACTTC. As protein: CATRGAGVAYEQYF.

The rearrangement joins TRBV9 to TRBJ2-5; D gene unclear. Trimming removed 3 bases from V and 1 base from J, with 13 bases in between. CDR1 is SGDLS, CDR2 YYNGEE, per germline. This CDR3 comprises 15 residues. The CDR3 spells CASSGEVATQETQYF. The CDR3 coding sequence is TGTGCCAGCAGCGGAGAGGTCGCTACCCAAGAGACCCAGTACTTC.

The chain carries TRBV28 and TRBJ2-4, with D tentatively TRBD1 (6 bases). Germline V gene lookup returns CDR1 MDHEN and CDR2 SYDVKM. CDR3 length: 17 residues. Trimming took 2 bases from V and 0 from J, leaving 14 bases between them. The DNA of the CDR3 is TGTGCCAGCAGTTTACGTAGACAGGAGCTAGCCAAAAACATTCAGTACTTC. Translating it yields CASSLRRQELAKNIQYF.

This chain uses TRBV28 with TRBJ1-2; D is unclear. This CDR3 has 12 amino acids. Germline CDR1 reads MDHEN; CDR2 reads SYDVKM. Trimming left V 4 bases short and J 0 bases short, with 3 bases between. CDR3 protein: CASSWPNYGYTF. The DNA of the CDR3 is TGTGCCAGCAGTTGGCCTAACTATGGCTACACCTTC.

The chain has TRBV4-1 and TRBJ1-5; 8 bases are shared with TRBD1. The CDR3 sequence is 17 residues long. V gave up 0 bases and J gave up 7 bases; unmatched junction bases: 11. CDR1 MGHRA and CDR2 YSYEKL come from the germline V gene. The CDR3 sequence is CASSQESDRDQPQPQHF. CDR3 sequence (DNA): TGCGCCAGCAGCCAAGAGTCGGACAGGGACCAACCCCAGCCCCAGCATTTT.

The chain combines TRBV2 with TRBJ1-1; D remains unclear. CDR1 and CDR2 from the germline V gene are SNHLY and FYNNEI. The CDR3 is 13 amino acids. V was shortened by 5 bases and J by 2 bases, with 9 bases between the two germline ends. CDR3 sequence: CASSQEGNTEAFF. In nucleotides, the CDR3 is TGTGCCAGCAGTCAGGAGGGAAACACTGAAGCTTTCTTT.

CDR3 nucleotides: TGTGCCAGCAGGGGACTAGGCGAGCAGTTCTTC. It yields the protein CASRGLGEQFF. The J gene is TRBJ2-1, the V gene TRBV6-5; 8 nucleotides align to TRBD2. Germline V gene lookup returns CDR1 MNHEY and CDR2 SVGAGI. The CDR3 length is 11 residues. The V segment lost 6 bases and the J segment 10 bases; nucleotides outside the gene matches: 2.

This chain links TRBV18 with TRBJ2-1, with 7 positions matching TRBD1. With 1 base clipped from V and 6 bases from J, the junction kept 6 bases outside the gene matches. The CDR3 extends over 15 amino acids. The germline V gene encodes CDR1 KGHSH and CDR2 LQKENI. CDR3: CASSPQGAYTNEQFF. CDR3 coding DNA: TGTGCCAGCTCACCACAGGGGGCCTACACCAATGAGCAGTTCTTC. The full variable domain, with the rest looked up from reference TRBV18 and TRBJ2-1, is NAGVMQNPRHLVRRRGQEARLRCSPMKGHSHVYWYRQLPEEGLKFMVYLQKENIIDESGMPKERFSAEFPKEGPSILRIQQVVRGDSAAYFCASSPQGAYTNEQFFGPGTRLTVL.

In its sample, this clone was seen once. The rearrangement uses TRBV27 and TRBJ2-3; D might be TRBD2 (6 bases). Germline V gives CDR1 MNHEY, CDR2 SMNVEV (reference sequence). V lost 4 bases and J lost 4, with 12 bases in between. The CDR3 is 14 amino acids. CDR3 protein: CASSSGSRSDTQYF. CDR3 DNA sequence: TGTGCCAGCAGTTCCGGGAGTAGGTCAGATACGCAGTATTTT.

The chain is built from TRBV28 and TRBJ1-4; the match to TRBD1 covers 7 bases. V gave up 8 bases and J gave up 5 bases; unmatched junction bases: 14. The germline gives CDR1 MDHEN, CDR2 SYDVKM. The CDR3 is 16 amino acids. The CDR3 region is CASGSFGTAKNEKLFF. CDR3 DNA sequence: TGTGCCAGCGGTTCTTTTGGGACAGCAAAGAATGAAAAACTGTTTTTT.

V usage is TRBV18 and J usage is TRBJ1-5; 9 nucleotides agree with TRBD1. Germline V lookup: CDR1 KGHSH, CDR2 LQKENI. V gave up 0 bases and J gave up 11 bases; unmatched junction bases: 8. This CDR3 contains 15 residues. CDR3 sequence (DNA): TGTGCCAGCTCACCACCGGGGACAGGGATAATGACCCAGCATTTT. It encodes CASSPPGTGIMTQHF.

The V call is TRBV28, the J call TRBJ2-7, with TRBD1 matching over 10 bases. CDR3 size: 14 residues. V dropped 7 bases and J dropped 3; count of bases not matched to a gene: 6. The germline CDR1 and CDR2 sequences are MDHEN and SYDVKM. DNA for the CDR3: TGTGCCAGCACGGCGGGACAGGGGATCTACGAGCAGTACTTC. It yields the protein CASTAGQGIYEQYF.

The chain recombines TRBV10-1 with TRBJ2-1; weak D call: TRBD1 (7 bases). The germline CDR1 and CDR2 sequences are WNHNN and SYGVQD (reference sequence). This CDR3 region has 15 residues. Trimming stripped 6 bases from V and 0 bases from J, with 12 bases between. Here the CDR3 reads CASSNQGGSYNEQFF. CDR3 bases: TGCGCCAGCAGCAACCAGGGGGGCTCCTACAATGAGCAGTTCTTC.

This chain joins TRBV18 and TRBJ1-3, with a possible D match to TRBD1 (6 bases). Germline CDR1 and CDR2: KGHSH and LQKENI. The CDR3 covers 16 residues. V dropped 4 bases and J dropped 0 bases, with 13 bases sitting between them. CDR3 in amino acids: CASSRGQPTSGNTIYF. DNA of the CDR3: TGTGCCAGCTCACGAGGACAGCCGACCTCTGGAAACACCATATATTTT.

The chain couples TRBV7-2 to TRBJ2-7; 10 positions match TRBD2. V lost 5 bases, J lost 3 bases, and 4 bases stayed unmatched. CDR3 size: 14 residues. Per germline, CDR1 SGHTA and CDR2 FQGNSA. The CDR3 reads CASSVSGRLYEQYF. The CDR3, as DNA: TGTGCCAGCAGCGTTAGCGGGAGGCTCTACGAGCAGTACTTC.

In DNA form, the CDR3 reads TGTGCCAGCAACGACCGTTGGGTCGGGATAGGGTGGGAGGCCCAGTACTTC. This sequence encodes CASNDRWVGIGWEAQYF. The chain carries TRBV11-3 and TRBJ2-5; D might be TRBD2 (6 bases). The ends were cut back, 7 bases at V and 9 bases at J, with 30 bases in the middle. This CDR3 spans 17 amino acids. Looked up from germline, CDR1 is SGHNT and CDR2 is YENEEA.